The entry below describes one T cell receptor (beta chain). This specimen comes from a study of shared clonotypes between healthy human individuals. V dropped 2 bases and J dropped 4 bases, with 16 bases sitting between them. Germline V lookup: CDR1 MNHEY, CDR2 SVGAGI. The CDR3 runs to 16 residues. Only CD45RO-negative cells positively selected for CCR7 counted as naive CD8 cells, so terminally differentiated effector memory CD45RA+ cells were excluded. Each cell subset's genomic DNA was divided evenly among several immunoSEQ plates. Only in-frame clones appear in the TCRdb table, and some are missing; sequencing was by immunoSEQ multiplex PCR. The sample yields around 2,000,000 clones, just under 95% seen once.

This TCR came from a man aged 18 to 29 in good health. The chain couples TRBV6-5 to TRBJ2-3; D possibly uses TRBD1 or TRBD2 (6 bases each). The sample taken for sequencing was naive CD8+ T cells sorted from blood. For the CDR3, the DNA is TGTGCCAGCAGTTACGAGGTGACAGGAGGGGCAGATACGCAGTATTTT. Translating it yields CASSYEVTGGADTQYF.